This T cell receptor beta chain was captured in a study of control samples from healthy donors and cancer patients. Sequencing used immunoSEQ multiplex PCR; TCRdb keeps in-frame clones, though not all of them. The table has 65,000 to 90,000 clones, roughly 93% seen once. Sequenced input: blood. The sequence was collected from a woman aged 25 to 39 in good health.

CDR3 in amino acids: CSARGQGYTEAFF. CDR3 in DNA: TGCAGCGCCAGGGGACAGGGCTACACTGAAGCTTTCTTT. The J gene is TRBJ1-1, the V gene TRBV29-1; 9 positions agree with TRBD1. V gave up 7 bases and J gave up 3 bases; unmatched junction bases: 6. Germline CDR1 SQVTM, CDR2 ANQGSEA. CDR3 size: 13 residues.